This T cell receptor (beta chain) is from a study of T cells after posttransplantation cyclophosphamide. Study observations and caveats: Donor-recipient repertoire similarity was low at 1-2 months, rising over year one. Blood and skin or GI T cell repertoires showed limited TRB overlap. TRB clonality was highly associated with recipient CMV seropositivity and reactivation.

Trimming took off 3 bases at V and 1 base at J, with 6 bases between the two ends. The CDR3 is 13 amino acids. CDR1 and CDR2 from the germline V gene are MNHEY and SMNVEV (reference sequence). Busulfan-fludarabine conditioning, marrow transplant, and cyclophosphamide on days +3 and +4 were administered. Data came from immunoSEQ multiplex PCR; TCRdb stores just in-frame clones and leaves some out. The table lists around 1,500 clones, 67% of them singletons. About this clone itself: No antigen is known for it. Within the sample, other DNA sequences also encode this same CDR3.

The V and J genes are TRBV27 and TRBJ2-5; D is possibly TRBD2 (5 bases). Sequencing used CD8+ T cells sorted from PBMCs, obtained after allogeneic stem cell transplant with posttransplant cyclophosphamide. This TCR was sampled from a male patient aged 25-45 years who received an allogeneic stem cell transplant from a related donor, was CMV-positive, and had acute GVHD only. Some T cells may be provided by the graft donor. For the CDR3, the DNA is TGTGCCAGCAGTTTCGGGATCCAAGAGACCCAGTACTTC. It yields the protein CASSFGIQETQYF.